This T cell receptor beta chain was sequenced in a study of shared clonotypes between healthy human individuals. Study observations and caveats: Large depth notwithstanding, sorted-subset sequencing proved incomplete by rarefaction. On the whole, naive subsets had larger estimated richness than memory subsets had.

CDR1 MNHNS and CDR2 SASEGT come from the germline V gene. J was trimmed by 5 bases and V by 4 bases; bases with no gene match: 7. The CDR3 consists of 14 residues. Splitting of CD4+ cells produced CD45RA+ naive and CD45RA-negative memory subsets. Authors' processing steps: Filtering differed because ImmunoSEQ produced junction-only sequences that carried no quality scores. This table comes from immunoSEQ multiplex PCR, and its TCRdb copy is limited to in-frame clones, with some not included. V, J and clone size are those of that table, while D and trimming were read from the DNA. In the table there are 2 million to 2.5 million clones, approximately 94% of which are singletons. Comment on this clone: Its cognate antigen is unknown.

This TCR was recovered from a man between 18 and 35 years old in good health. The material sequenced was naive CD4+ T cells sorted from blood. The subset denotes: CD45RA+ positively selected. V and J are TRBV6-1 and TRBJ1-2, with TRBD1 matching 7 bases. CDR3: CASSARQGGYGYTF. CDR3 nucleotides: TGTGCCAGCAGTGCTAGACAGGGCGGGTATGGCTACACCTTC.